One T cell receptor (beta chain) is described in this entry. Its antigen is not known. This entry belongs to a study of cytomegalovirus exposure and HLA in healthy donors. Study-level results: Associated with cytomegalovirus, according to the listing, were around 160 TCR beta chains.

This CDR3 is 13 amino acids long. Per germline, CDR1 SGDLS and CDR2 YYNGEE. With V trimmed by 4 bases and J by 4 bases, 3 bases remained unmatched. 60 Vbeta and 13 Jbeta primers were used in PCR. Sequenced by immunoSEQ multiplex PCR; TCRdb stores in-frame clones only, minus some. The sample shows 100,000 to 150,000 clones, around 76% of them seen only once. This sequence was found in a male donor in good health and CMV-seronegative. The chain joins TRBV9 to TRBJ2-5, with 8 positions matching TRBD1. The specimen was PBMCs. CDR3 nucleotide sequence: TGTGCCAGCAGCACCGGGACAGGAGAGACCCAGTACTTC. Translating gives CASSTGTGETQYF.